This T cell receptor beta chain derives from a study of blood T cell repertoires in COVID-19. This CDR3 is 15 amino acids long. Trimming cost V 5 bases and J 11 bases; bases outside gene matches: 13. Per the germline V gene, CDR1 is SEHNR and CDR2 is FQNEAQ (reference sequence). Some clones are missing from TCRdb's copy, which holds only in-frame ones; the method was immunoSEQ multiplex PCR. The top ten hold more than 0.25% of the sample, which has 650,000 to 800,000 clones, 75% to 90% seen once. This clone has a single count. The TCR originated in a young woman with acute or convalescent COVID-19. The material sequenced was peripheral blood. The V and J genes are TRBV7-9 and TRBJ1-5, with 9 bases that match TRBD1. The CDR3 DNA reads as TGTGCCAGCAGCCCACAGGGGGCGGGATATAGGTCCCAGCATTTT. The encoded protein is CASSPQGAGYRSQHF.